The rows below give T cell receptor beta chains drawn from one sample of a study of blood T cell repertoires in COVID-19. Profiled with immunoSEQ multiplex PCR; TCRdb holds only in-frame clones, not every one. This repertoire shows 90,000 or so clones, about 85% found once; its top ten account for 24%. The sample consisted of peripheral blood. Source of these receptors: a human donor in a cohort sampled during active COVID-19. CDR3s include the opening cysteine and the closing phenylalanine or tryptophan. Fields, in order: J gene, D gene, V gene, clone size, CDR3 DNA, CDR3 protein. D genes are given only for firm matches. Clone size is stated in some rows and not others, as once, few, many or a class when expanded.

>TRBJ2-5|TRBD2|TRBV7-2|-
TGTGCCAGCAGCTTACACTGGGACTACGGAGAGACCCAGTACTTC
CASSLHWDYGETQYF
>TRBJ1-2|-|TRBV4-1|-
TGCGCCAGCAGCCAAGATAGGCCGATACGTGGGGGGACTTACTATGGCTACACCTTC
CASSQDRPIRGGTYYGYTF
>TRBJ2-7|-|TRBV7-2|-
TGTGCCAGCAGCTTATCGAGGCCTCCTAACCCCTACTACGAGCAGTACTTC
CASSLSRPPNPYYEQYF
>TRBJ2-7|TRBD2|TRBV5-1|-
TGCGCCAGCAGCTGGGGACTAGCGGGAGGTCTAAACTCCTACGAGCAGTACTTC
CASSWGLAGGLNSYEQYF
>TRBJ2-4|-|TRBV29-1|few
TGCAGCGTTGATGCCGAGCAAAACATTCAGTACTTC
CSVDAEQNIQYF
>TRBJ2-5|TRBD2|TRBV7-9|few
TGTGCCAGCAGCTTAGGACTAGCGGGAGAGACCCAGTACTTC
CASSLGLAGETQYF
>TRBJ1-2|TRBD1|TRBV18|-
TGTGCCAGCTCACCCGCCGGGACAGGGTATCCTGGCTACACCTTC
CASSPAGTGYPGYTF
>TRBJ2-1|TRBD1|TRBV7-2|-
TGTGCCAGCAGCAAAGACAGGGGAGTTGAGCAGTTCTTC
CASSKDRGVEQFF
>TRBJ1-5|-|TRBV10-2|-
TGCGCCAGCAGCCAGATGCGGAGTCAGCCCCAGCATTTT
CASSQMRSQPQHF
>TRBJ1-5|-|TRBV6-5|-
TGTGCCAGCAGTCGGACAGCTTATAGCAATCAGCCCCAGCATTTT
CASSRTAYSNQPQHF
>TRBJ2-3|-|TRBV4-2|-
TGTGCCAGCAGCCAAGATGGACAGAAGAGAGATACGCAGTATTTT
CASSQDGQKRDTQYF
>TRBJ2-7|TRBD2|TRBV11-2|-
TGTGCCAGCAGCCCCATGCTAGCGGGAGCCTACGAGCAGTACTTC
CASSPMLAGAYEQYF
>TRBJ2-2|TRBD2|TRBV2|-
TGTGCCAGCAGTGAACTGGCTAGCGGGGACACCGGGGAGCTGTTTTTT
CASSELASGDTGELFF
>TRBJ2-4|-|TRBV6-2/TRBV6-3|-
TGTGCCAGCAGTTACTCTGGGCACTCAAACATTCAGTACTTC
CASSYSGHSNIQYF
>TRBJ2-3|TRBD1|TRBV7-9|-
TGTGCCAGCAGCCCGAACAGGGGAGACACAGATACGCAGTATTTT
CASSPNRGDTDTQYF
>TRBJ1-5|-|TRBV18|-
TGTGCCAGCTCACCACAGGGGAATCAGCCCCAGCATTTT
CASSPQGNQPQHF
>TRBJ1-4|-|TRBV6-1|-
TGTGCCAGCAGTGAAAGGGTCGGGCCGGGGACTAATGAAAAACTGTTTTTT
CASSERVGPGTNEKLFF
>TRBJ1-1|TRBD1|TRBV7-9|-
TGTGCCAGCAGCCTAGGGGACAGAAAGAACACTGAAGCTTTCTTT
CASSLGDRKNTEAFF
>TRBJ2-5|TRBD1|TRBV2|-
TGTGCCAGCAGTCCGGACAGGGGACGCGAGACCCAGTACTTC
CASSPDRGRETQYF
>TRBJ2-5|-|TRBV19|-
TGTGCCAGTAGTCAAAACAGCCACCAAGAGACCCAGTACTTC
CASSQNSHQETQYF
>TRBJ1-5|-|TRBV28|once
TGTGCCAGCAGTTTTGGGGGAGGGGGTGGCAATCAGCCCCAGCATTTT
CASSFGGGGGNQPQHF
>TRBJ1-2|TRBD1|TRBV19|-
TGTGCCAGTAGTAGACAGGGGGCCGGCCATGGCTACACCTTC
CASSRQGAGHGYTF
>TRBJ2-3|-|TRBV5-6|-
TGTGCCAGCAGGCCCTTGGCCCTAGAGGCAGATACGCAGTATTTT
CASRPLALEADTQYF